The 4 T cell receptor beta chains in this list originate from one sample, sequenced in a study of beta chain features in type 1 diabetes. Study-level points and caveats: Shortening of TCRB CDR3s, moderate but significant, appeared in all four CD4+ subsets of Type 1 diabetes patients.

These receptors' antigens are unknown. Expressed TCRB transcripts were sequenced, since all the RNA that had been isolated was reverse transcribed. The repertoire was sequenced with immunoSEQ multiplex PCR; TCRdb's copy has only in-frame clones and lacks some. The table shows roughly 280,000 clones, with roughly 24% occurring only once. The sample was naive CD4+ T cells from blood. Every receptor here comes from a woman aged 30 to 39 with type 1 diabetes.

This clone was picked up a small number of times. The sample contains more than one DNA sequence encoding this CDR3. J is TRBJ2-7 and V is TRBV30; D not certain. Trimming removed 0 bases from V and 4 bases from J, with 4 bases in between. CDR1 and CDR2 from the germline V gene are GTSNPN and SVGIG (reference sequence). CDR3 length equals 11 residues. CDR3 residues: CAWSVAYEQYF. CDR3 nucleotides: TGTGCCTGGAGTGTAGCGTACGAGCAGTACTTC.

The rearrangement joins TRBV4-1 to TRBJ2-5; 10 bases line up with TRBD2. The ends lost 3 bases at V and 5 bases at J; junction bases unmatched: 12. Germline V gene data show CDR1 as MGHRA and CDR2 as YSYEKL. The CDR3 runs 17 residues. The CDR3 loop reads CASSHSGLAGVWETQYF. CDR3 bases: TGCGCCAGCAGCCACTCCGGGCTAGCGGGAGTGTGGGAGACCCAGTACTTC.

This clone turned up a few times. The chain links TRBV5-1 to TRBJ1-1; the D gene is possibly TRBD1 (6 bases). V gave up 0 bases and J gave up 1 base, with 7 bases separating them. The length of the CDR3 is 14 residues. Germline V gene lookup returns CDR1 SGHRS and CDR2 YFSETQ. CDR3 coding DNA: TGCGCCAGCAGCTTGGGACAGGAGAACACTGAAGCTTTCTTT. Its translation is CASSLGQENTEAFF.

The genes are TRBV28 and TRBJ2-1; 8 positions match TRBD2. CDR3 length: 16 residues. In germline, CDR1 is MDHEN, CDR2 SYDVKM. The J segment lost 2 bases and the V segment lost 6 bases, leaving 9 bases of the junction unmatched. CDR3 coding DNA: TGTGCCAGCAGCATCAACGCGGGAGGTCCCTACAATGAGCAGTTCTTC. This codes for CASSINAGGPYNEQFF.